The 25 T cell receptor beta chains in this list originate from one sample, sequenced in a study of early T cells in non-severe SARS-CoV-2 infection. One entry per CDR3 protein results from TCRdb running MiXCR on the 5' RACE reads. The sample lists roughly 50,000 distinct CDR3 sequences, roughly 6.1% occurring once. This specimen was whole blood, taken at baseline. The receptor set was obtained from an adult who was a healthcare worker with PCR-confirmed SARS-CoV-2 infection or an uninfected control (not recorded which).

The chain couples TRBV5-6 to TRBJ2-2; D is unclear. Germline CDR1 reads SGHDT; CDR2 reads YYEEEE. V dropped 4 bases and J dropped 3 bases, with 13 bases sitting between them. The CDR3 is 15 amino acids. The CDR3 region has the DNA TGTGCCAGCAGCCCGGGCGGTAGATACACCGGGGAGCTGTTTTTT. It translates to CASSPGGRYTGELFF.

This clonotype was recorded many times. This chain joins TRBV6-2 or TRBV6-3 and TRBJ2-3; D may correspond to TRBD1 or TRBD2 (5 bases each). V lost 0 bases to trimming and J lost 2 bases, with 18 bases between them. CDR1 and CDR2 from the germline V gene are MNHEY and SVGEGT. The length of the CDR3 is 18 residues. The CDR3 region is CASSYSRDPRYPTDTQYF. The CDR3 DNA reads TGTGCCAGCAGTTACTCGAGGGACCCCCGGTACCCCACAGATACGCAGTATTTT.

This clonotype was observed many times. The chain couples TRBV5-1 to TRBJ2-1; D unclear. Germline V gene data show CDR1 as SGHRS and CDR2 as YFSETQ. V shed 3 bases and J shed 2 bases, with 15 bases lying between them. There are 16 residues in the CDR3. The CDR3 coding sequence is TGCGCCAGCAGCTATGACCCCAATTCTCCCTACAATGAGCAGTTCTTC. Translation gives CASSYDPNSPYNEQFF.

The genes are TRBV29-1 and TRBJ1-1; perhaps TRBD1 as D (6 bases). Germline assignment: CDR1 SQVTM and CDR2 ANQGSEA. The V end was cut by 6 bases, the J end by 6 bases, with 17 bases between. The CDR3 totals 13 residues. This CDR3 is CSVDTGLLAEAFF. The CDR3 DNA follows: TGCAGCGTCGATACAGGGCTTCTAGCTGAAGCTTTCTTT.

This clonotype was seen repeatedly, ten times or more. V gene TRBV6-5 combines with J gene TRBJ2-5, with TRBD2 identical over 10 bases. Per the germline V gene, CDR1 is MNHEY and CDR2 is SVGAGI. This CDR3 has 15 residues. V lost 6 bases, J lost 1 base, and 5 bases stayed unmatched. This chain's CDR3 is CASRASGRVQETQYF. The CDR3 DNA reads as TGTGCCAGCAGAGCCAGCGGGAGGGTCCAAGAGACCCAGTACTTC.

The chain carries TRBV7-2 and TRBJ2-3; TRBD1 agrees at 9 bases. Per germline, CDR1 SGHTA and CDR2 FQGNSA. V was pared by 6 bases and J by 4 bases, with 11 bases of the junction left unmatched. CDR3 length equals 16 residues. The CDR3 DNA sequence: TGTGCCAGCAGTTTCCTAGGGACAGGGAATGCAGATACGCAGTATTTT. This encodes CASSFLGTGNADTQYF.

There are a few counts of this clonotype. In nucleotides, the CDR3 is TGCGCCAGCAGCCAAGAGGGAGGGGAGGGGTCACCCCTCCACTTT. Residues: CASSQEGGEGSPLHF. The chain has TRBV4-3 and TRBJ1-6; possibly TRBD1 for D (5 bases). The CDR3 totals 15 residues. Per germline, CDR1 LGHNA and CDR2 YSLEER. Trimming shortened V by 0 bases and J by 10 bases, and 13 bases separated the two germline ends.

In its sample, this clonotype was seen a few times. CDR3 sequence (DNA): TGTGCCAGCAGCCTCCGGACCGGGAGCTCCTACAATGAGCAGTTCTTC. Translation gives CASSLRTGSSYNEQFF. V gene TRBV5-6 combines with J gene TRBJ2-1; D possibly corresponds to TRBD2 (6 bases). This CDR3 spans 16 amino acids. Per the germline V gene, CDR1 is SGHDT and CDR2 is YYEEEE. V lost 4 bases and J lost 0, with 14 bases in between.

This clonotype appeared a few times. The chain is built from TRBV7-8 and TRBJ2-1; D is undetermined. Deletions cut 3 bases from V and 1 base from J, with 10 bases between. The V gene's germline CDR1 is SGHVS and CDR2 FQNEAQ. This CDR3 is built from 15 residues. CDR3 in amino acids: CASSFRLPSYNEQFF. In DNA, the CDR3 is TGTGCCAGCAGCTTTCGGCTCCCATCCTACAATGAGCAGTTCTTC.

This clonotype was recorded at least ten times. This chain connects TRBV6-6 to TRBJ1-2, with a possible D match to TRBD1 (5 bases). Trimming stripped 8 bases from V and 8 bases from J, with 21 bases between. Germline V gene sequence: CDR1 MNHNY, CDR2 SVGAGI (reference sequence). The CDR3 totals 14 residues. Written as DNA, the CDR3 is TGTGCCAGCGGGCGCACAGGAACCACGTCCGGCTACACCTTC. Translated, it gives CASGRTGTTSGYTF.

The chain links TRBV28 to TRBJ2-7; 10 nucleotides match TRBD2. V shed 3 bases and J 4 bases; nucleotides not matched to a gene: 3. CDR1 is MDHEN and CDR2 is SYDVKM in the germline V gene. This CDR3 comprises 14 residues. CDR3 in DNA: TGTGCCAGCAGTTTGGATAGCGGGAGGTACGAGCAGTACTTC. Protein: CASSLDSGRYEQYF.

This clonotype was observed a few times. The chain employs TRBV5-1 and TRBJ1-2, with TRBD1 matching 8 bases. CDR3 size: 15 residues. Germline trimming cut 4 bases from V and 2 bases from J; bases unmatched to any gene: 7. Per the germline V gene, CDR1 is SGHRS and CDR2 is YFSETQ. The CDR3 sequence: CASSPGQGANYGYTF. CDR3 nucleotide sequence: TGCGCCAGCAGCCCAGGACAGGGCGCAAACTATGGCTACACCTTC.

This clonotype was picked up many times. The rearrangement links TRBV6-5 to TRBJ1-2; no definite D call. This CDR3 spans 13 amino acids. The V end lost 6 bases, the J end lost 1 base, and 9 bases lay between the germline ends. In germline, CDR1 is MNHEY, CDR2 SVGAGI. CDR3 sequence reads: CASRYGNNYGYTF. The DNA for the CDR3 is TGTGCCAGCAGATACGGGAATAACTATGGCTACACCTTC.

There are a few counts of this clonotype. The gene calls are TRBV5-1 and TRBJ2-5; the D is unclear. Germline V gene lookup returns CDR1 SGHRS and CDR2 YFSETQ. With 1 base removed from V and 5 bases from J, the gap between germline ends came to 3 bases. CDR3 size: 11 residues. CDR3 sequence (DNA): TGCGCCAGCAGCTTGACGGAGACCCAGTACTTC. This encodes CASSLTETQYF.

This clonotype was seen more than once but under ten times. The V call is TRBV28, the J call TRBJ1-3; 9 bases fit TRBD1. Trimming at V came to 10 bases and at J to 6 bases, leaving 10 bases not matched to a gene. The CDR3 length is 14 residues. Germline V lookup: CDR1 MDHEN, CDR2 SYDVKM. The CDR3 bases are TGTGCCACCCGACAGGGGGGACTTGAAAACACCATATATTTT. This gives the protein CATRQGGLENTIYF.

There are many counts of this clonotype. The chain couples TRBV5-6 to TRBJ2-1; TRBD1 matches at 7 bases. V lost 5 bases, J lost 5 bases, and 7 bases stayed unmatched. The CDR3 runs to 14 residues. Germline values: CDR1 SGHDT, CDR2 YYEEEE. CDR3 bases: TGTGCCAGCAGAAAAATGGGACAGAACAATGAGCAGTTCTTC. Translating it yields CASRKMGQNNEQFF. Based on the CDR3 plus reference TRBV5-6 and TRBJ2-1, the full variable domain is DAGVTQSPTHLIKTRGQQVTLRCSPKSGHDTVSWYQQALGQGPQFIFQYYEEEERQRGNFPDRFSGHQFPNYSSELNVNALLLGDSALYLCASRKMGQNNEQFFGPGTRLTVL.

This clonotype occurred many times. The chain links TRBV4-3 to TRBJ2-3; 9 nucleotides match TRBD2. Germline values: CDR1 LGHNA, CDR2 YSLEER. V lost 1 base and J lost 8; bases outside the gene matches: 13. The length of the CDR3 is 17 residues. The CDR3 here is CASSQGGSSGSIRTQYF. The CDR3 DNA follows: TGCGCCAGCAGCCAAGGCGGGAGTAGCGGGAGTATTCGTACGCAGTATTTT.

This clonotype was counted between two and nine times. J is TRBJ2-3 and V is TRBV19; the D is unclear. V lost 4 bases and J 2 bases, leaving 1 base between the germline ends. Germline CDR1 is LNHDA and CDR2 is SQIVND (reference sequence). The CDR3 is 11 residues long. The CDR3 nucleotides read TGTGCCAGTAGTACCACAGATACGCAGTATTTT. It translates to CASSTTDTQYF. The full variable domain, completed using reference TRBV19 and TRBJ2-3, is DGGITQSPKYLFRKEGQNVTLSCEQNLNHDAMYWYRQDPGQGLRLIYYSQIVNDFQKGDIAEGYSVSREKKESFPLTVTSAQKNPTAFYLCASSTTDTQYFGPGTRLTVL.

This clonotype was recorded many times. This CDR3 is CSANPGRGANVLTF. CDR3 in DNA: TGCAGTGCCAACCCAGGGAGGGGGGCCAACGTCCTGACTTTC. The chain employs TRBV20-1 and TRBJ2-6; perhaps TRBD2 as D (6 bases). The CDR3 length is 14 residues. Germline V gene lookup returns CDR1 DFQATT and CDR2 SNEGSKA (reference sequence). The V end was cut by 6 bases, the J end by 4 bases, with 13 bases between.

This clonotype was seen a few times. This chain connects TRBV6-2 or TRBV6-3 to TRBJ2-4; unclear D gene. The ends were cut back, 0 bases at V and 2 bases at J, with 8 bases in the middle. The CDR3 runs 15 residues. CDR1 MNHEY and CDR2 SVGEGT come from the germline V gene. CDR3 DNA: TGTGCCAGCAGTTACTCACGAATCCCCAAAAACATTCAGTACTTC. Translated, it gives CASSYSRIPKNIQYF.

Many counts were recorded for this clonotype. The CDR3 coding sequence is TGTGCCAGCAGCGCGTCCGGGACCACTCAAGAGACCCAGTACTTC. The encoded protein is CASSASGTTQETQYF. The chain uses TRBV7-9 and TRBJ2-5, with D perhaps being TRBD1 or TRBD2 (5 bases each). V lost 5 bases and J 2 bases, leaving 15 bases between the germline ends. Germline-derived CDR1 and CDR2 are SEHNR and FQNEAQ (reference sequence). The CDR3 length is 15 residues. The full variable domain, in which reference TRBV7-9 and TRBJ2-5 provide the parts outside the CDR3, is DTGVSQNPRHKITKRGQNVTFRCDPISEHNRLYWYRQTLGQGPEFLTYFQNEAQLEKSRLLSDRFSAERPKGSFSTLEIQRTEQGDSAMYLCASSASGTTQETQYFGPGTRLLVL.

This clonotype came up many times. The chain employs TRBV25-1 and TRBJ2-1; maybe TRBD1 (5 bases). The CDR3 extends over 15 amino acids. The germline CDR1 and CDR2 sequences are MGHDK and SYGVNS. Between the trimmed V and J ends, which lost 3 bases and 4 bases, there was a span of 13 bases. CDR3 loop: CASSDPWGFYNEQFF. For the CDR3, the DNA is TGTGCCAGCAGTGATCCCTGGGGCTTTTACAATGAGCAGTTCTTC.

Many counts were recorded for this clonotype. The chain combines TRBV5-1 with TRBJ1-3; TRBD1 agrees at 8 bases. The trim removed 0 bases at V and 1 base at J, leaving 3 bases unmatched. The CDR3 is 16 amino acids. The germline V gene encodes CDR1 SGHRS and CDR2 YFSETQ. The CDR3, as DNA: TGCGCCAGCAGCTTGGCGAACAGGGGGTCTGGAAACACCATATATTTT. This encodes CASSLANRGSGNTIYF.

This clonotype came up many times. The chain has TRBV20-1 and TRBJ2-1; 10 positions agree with TRBD2. Trimming cost V 1 base and J 7 bases; bases outside gene matches: 19. The germline gives CDR1 DFQATT, CDR2 SNEGSKA (reference sequence). The CDR3 sequence is 19 residues long. This chain's CDR3 is CSARAPLPLLGLARNEQFF. The CDR3, as DNA: TGCAGTGCTAGAGCACCGCTCCCCTTACTGGGACTAGCGAGGAATGAGCAGTTCTTC.

This clonotype was detected many times. This chain connects TRBV27 to TRBJ2-1; 7 nucleotides line up with TRBD2. CDR3 length: 14 residues. Germline V gives CDR1 MNHEY, CDR2 SMNVEV (reference sequence). Trimming removed 7 bases from V and 1 base from J; junction bases left unmatched: 4. The CDR3 coding sequence is TGTGCCAGCAAGCTAGCGGTTTCCTACAATGAGCAGTTCTTC. Its protein is CASKLAVSYNEQFF.